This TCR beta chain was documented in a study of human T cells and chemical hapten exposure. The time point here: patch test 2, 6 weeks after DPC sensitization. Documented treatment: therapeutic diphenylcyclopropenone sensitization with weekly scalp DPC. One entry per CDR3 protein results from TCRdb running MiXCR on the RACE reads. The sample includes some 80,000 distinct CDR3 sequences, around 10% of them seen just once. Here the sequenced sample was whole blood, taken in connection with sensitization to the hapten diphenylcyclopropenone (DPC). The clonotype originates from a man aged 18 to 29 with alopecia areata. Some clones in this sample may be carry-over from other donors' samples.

The CDR3, as DNA: TGTGCCAGCAATTTTCTAGCGGGGGCCAATGAGCAGTTCTTC. Its translation is CASNFLAGANEQFF. The chain links TRBV28 to TRBJ2-1; 10 nucleotides line up with TRBD2. The CDR3 is 14 amino acids. V shed 7 bases, J shed 6 bases, and the junction held 6 bases outside the gene matches. In germline, CDR1 is MDHEN, CDR2 SYDVKM.